These 11 T cell receptor beta chains share one sample of origin, sequenced in a study of blood T cell repertoires in COVID-19. Measured with immunoSEQ multiplex PCR; TCRdb has only the in-frame clones, and not every one. The sample contains roughly 230,000 clones, around 89% of which appear only once. Source material: peripheral blood. Receptors originate from a woman aged 55-70 years with COVID-19, enrolled during active disease.

In this sample, this clone turned up a few times. The gene calls are TRBV5-4 and TRBJ2-1; tentatively, D is TRBD1 (6 bases). The germline V gene has CDR1 SGHNT and CDR2 YYREEE (reference sequence). Deletions cut 2 bases from V and 5 bases from J, with 11 bases between. The length of the CDR3 is 14 residues. In DNA, the CDR3 is TGTGCCAGCAGCTTTGGGGGCCCCGACAATGAGCAGTTCTTC. Translated: CASSFGGPDNEQFF.

This clone occurred a few times. The chain carries TRBV7-3 and TRBJ2-7; D is perhaps TRBD1 (6 bases). Germline CDR1 reads SGHTA; CDR2 reads FQGTGA. V was clipped by 5 bases and J by 1 base, with 12 bases between them. This CDR3 contains 14 residues. The CDR3 reads CASSPQDSSYEQYF. The CDR3 DNA follows: TGTGCCAGCAGCCCCCAGGACAGTTCCTACGAGCAGTACTTC.

The V and J genes are TRBV6-6 and TRBJ2-5, with a tentative D call TRBD1 (5 bases). The CDR3 is made up of 13 amino acids. V was pared by 7 bases and J by 7 bases, with 16 bases between. The germline V gene encodes CDR1 MNHNY and CDR2 SVGAGI (reference sequence). The CDR3 reads CASTNSGRATQYF. The CDR3 DNA is TGTGCCAGCACCAACTCGGGCAGGGCGACCCAGTACTTC.

Here the CDR3 reads CASSIGRGSSGNTIYF. Here the CDR3 DNA reads TGTGCCAGTAGTATCGGGCGGGGATCGTCAGGAAACACCATATATTTT. The rearrangement links TRBV19 to TRBJ1-3; D not certain. Trimming left V 3 bases short and J 4 bases short, with 16 bases between. Germline lookup yields CDR1 LNHDA and CDR2 SQIVND (reference sequence). The length of the CDR3 is 16 residues.

The chain uses TRBV7-9 and TRBJ2-7; D remains unclear. CDR1 is SEHNR, CDR2 FQNEAQ, per germline (reference sequence). Trimming took off 5 bases at V and 0 bases at J, with 5 bases between the two ends. The CDR3 consists of 12 residues. CDR3 sequence (DNA): TGTGCCAGCAGCCCCAGCTCCTACGAGCAGTACTTC. Amino acids: CASSPSSYEQYF.

The V and J genes are TRBV5-4 and TRBJ2-1, with D unresolved. This CDR3 is 14 amino acids long. The V end lost 1 base, the J end lost 3 bases, and 8 bases lay between the germline ends. Germline CDR1 SGHNT, CDR2 YYREEE (reference sequence). The chain's CDR3 is CASSLPGFYNEQFF. CDR3 DNA: TGTGCCAGCAGCTTGCCAGGCTTCTACAATGAGCAGTTCTTC.

The V gene is TRBV4-2, the J gene TRBJ2-1; D gene ambiguous. The CDR3 extends over 13 amino acids. V lost 0 bases to trimming and J lost 13 bases, with 13 bases between them. Germline CDR1 reads LGHNA; CDR2 reads YNFKEQ. In DNA, the CDR3 is TGTGCCAGCAGCCAAGAACGGTGGCAGGCTCAGTTCTTC. This translates into CASSQERWQAQFF.

This clone was seen more than once but under ten times. The V gene is TRBV11-2, the J gene TRBJ2-1; 7 bases map to TRBD2. V trimming: 3 bases; J trimming: 2 bases; junction bases outside the gene matches: 4. CDR1 and CDR2 (germline): SGHAT, FQNNGV. The length of the CDR3 is 15 residues. CDR3 sequence: CASSLMAGAYNEQFF. The CDR3, as DNA: TGTGCCAGCAGCTTGATGGCGGGGGCCTACAATGAGCAGTTCTTC.

This chain links TRBV10-3 with TRBJ2-1, with D perhaps TRBD2 (6 bases). Germline CDR1 reads ENHRY; CDR2 reads SYGVKD. Trimming pared 5 bases from V and 0 bases from J, leaving 11 bases between. The CDR3 contains 15 residues. The CDR3: CAISIAESSYNEQFF. The CDR3 DNA reads as TGTGCCATCAGTATAGCGGAGAGCTCCTACAATGAGCAGTTCTTC.

The chain is built from TRBV11-3 and TRBJ2-7; a weak D match, TRBD1 (6 bases). The CDR3 runs 17 residues. Germline V gene lookup returns CDR1 SGHNT and CDR2 YENEEA. V lost 0 bases and J lost 3, with 18 bases in between. The CDR3 DNA reads TGTGCCAGCAGCTTAGATATAGGGGCAGGGGTCGTCTACGAGCAGTACTTC. Amino acids: CASSLDIGAGVVYEQYF.

The genes are TRBV14 and TRBJ1-2; tentative D call: TRBD1 (6 bases). The germline V and J ends were trimmed by 4 bases and 4 bases, with 13 bases remaining between them. Germline lookup yields CDR1 SGHDN and CDR2 FVKESK. The CDR3 is 14 amino acids. The CDR3 is CASSRQGKGYGYTF. The CDR3 nucleotides read TGTGCCAGCAGCCGTCAGGGGAAGGGCTATGGCTACACCTTC.